These 18 T cell receptor beta chains came from one sample sequenced in a study of CD8+ T cells in alopecia areata. Peripheral blood, together with lesional scalp punch biopsies, was collected from alopecia areata patients. Reverse transcription of extracted RNA yielded cDNA, which provided the sequencing template. Here immunoSEQ multiplex PCR was the method, and the copy in TCRdb shows in-frame clones only, minus some. Of 7,900 or so clones detected, roughly 55% appear once; the ten largest clones hold 13%. Specimen: skin, collected at week 0. The receptors stem from a human donor with alopecia areata.

This clone was observed a handful of times. An end of the junction differs from the germline gene, which may be a read error. The CDR3 sequence is CASSPIQGGQETQYF. Here the CDR3 DNA reads TGTGCTAGCAGCCCCATCCAGGGAGGGCAAGAGACCCAGTACTTC. This chain joins TRBV7-9 and TRBJ2-5; 7 nucleotides agree with TRBD2. Germline V gene data show CDR1 as SEHNR and CDR2 as FQNEAQ (reference sequence). CDR3 length: 15 residues. The full variable domain, rest sourced from reference TRBV7-9 and TRBJ2-5, is DTGVSQNPRHKITKRGQNVTFRCDPISEHNRLYWYRQTLGQGPEFLTYFQNEAQLEKSRLLSDRFSAERPKGSFSTLEIQRTEQGDSAMYLCASSPIQGGQETQYFGPGTRLLVL.

V gene TRBV7-8 combines with J gene TRBJ2-7; no clear D. Deletions cut 3 bases from V and 3 bases from J, with 9 bases between. This CDR3 region has 13 residues. Germline CDR1 and CDR2: SGHVS and FQNEAQ. The CDR3 spells CASSLSEFYEQYF. CDR3 nucleotide sequence: TGTGCCAGCAGCTTGTCAGAATTCTACGAGCAGTACTTC. Drawing the rest from reference TRBV7-8 and TRBJ2-7, the complete variable domain is GAGVSQSPRYKVAKRGQDVALRCDPISGHVSLFWYQQALGQGPEFLTYFQNEAQLDKSGLPSDRFFAERPEGSVSTLKIQRTQQEDSAVYLCASSLSEFYEQYFGPGTRLTVT.

Regarding this clone: A read error is possible here, since a much larger clone lies one base away. The same CDR3 is also encoded by other DNA sequences in this sample. The J gene is TRBJ2-7, the V gene TRBV5-1, with D hard to call. The CDR3 loop spans 12 amino acids. Germline assignment: CDR1 SGHRS and CDR2 YFSETQ. The chain's CDR3 is CASSLLPYEQYF. The CDR3 DNA reads as TGCGCCAGCAGCTTGCTACCCTACGAGCAGTATTTC.

This clone turned up a few times. CDR3 nucleotide sequence: TGTGCCAGCAGCTTAGCTGGGGGGAGTTTCTACGAGCAGTACTTC. Amino acid sequence: CASSLAGGSFYEQYF. The chain carries TRBV7-2 and TRBJ2-7; possibly TRBD2 for D (6 bases). The V and J ends lost 0 bases and 3 bases respectively, with 12 bases between them. CDR3 length equals 15 residues. CDR1 is SGHTA and CDR2 is FQGNSA in the germline V gene.

The sample holds a few counts of this clone. The chain has TRBV9 and TRBJ1-1, with a possible D match to TRBD1 (5 bases). Germline CDR1 SGDLS, CDR2 YYNGEE. The CDR3 length is 15 residues. The V end was cut by 4 bases, the J end by 13 bases, with 26 bases between. CDR3 amino acids: CASSPRPVSSKGHFF. The CDR3 region has the DNA TGTGCCAGCAGCCCCAGGCCAGTATCCTCGAAGGGGCATTTCTTT.

The rearrangement joins TRBV18 to TRBJ2-7, with TRBD2 matching 10 bases. Germline V lookup: CDR1 KGHSH, CDR2 LQKENI. The J segment lost 3 bases and the V segment lost 3 bases, leaving 8 bases of the junction unmatched. This CDR3 spans 16 amino acids. The CDR3 loop reads CASSPASSGSVYEQYF. CDR3 sequence (DNA): TGTGCCAGCTCACCGGCCTCTAGCGGGAGTGTCTACGAGCAGTACTTC.

V and J are TRBV7-9 and TRBJ1-5; D gene unclear. The length of the CDR3 is 12 residues. From germline, CDR1 is SEHNR and CDR2 FQNEAQ (reference sequence). V was cut by 1 base and J by 2 bases, with 0 bases left in between. CDR3 sequence reads: CASSLGNQPQHF. The DNA for the CDR3 is TGTGCCAGCAGCTTAGGCAATCAGCCCCAGCATTTT.

The V gene is TRBV5-8, the J gene TRBJ2-4; D not certain. V lost 5 bases to trimming and J lost 11 bases, with 14 bases between them. The CDR3 sequence is 12 residues long. Germline-derived CDR1 and CDR2 are SGHTS and YDEGEE. Written as DNA, the CDR3 is TGTGCCAGCAGAGGCGAGGCCCTCCTTCAGTACTTC. Encoded protein: CASRGEALLQYF.

This clone has more than one count but fewer than ten. The chain combines TRBV5-6 with TRBJ2-1; D not certain. The CDR3 is 11 residues long. Germline V gene lookup returns CDR1 SGHDT and CDR2 YYEEEE. Trimming took 0 bases from V and 9 from J, leaving 4 bases between them. As DNA, the CDR3 is TGTGCCAGCAGCTTGGGAGGTGAGCAGTTCTTC. It is translated as CASSLGGEQFF.

The chain is built from TRBV7-2 and TRBJ2-1; D assignment may be TRBD1 or TRBD2 (5 bases each). This CDR3 is 14 amino acids long. Germline assignment: CDR1 SGHTA and CDR2 FQGNSA. The germline V and J ends were trimmed by 3 bases and 3 bases, with 9 bases remaining between them. CDR3 bases: TGTGCCAGCAGCTTCTGGGGGAGCTACAATGAGCAGTTCTTC. Translation: CASSFWGSYNEQFF.

Relative to its sample, this clone is medium-sized. J is TRBJ2-1 and V is TRBV28, with 9 bases identical to TRBD2. CDR1 MDHEN and CDR2 SYDVKM come from the germline V gene. The CDR3 runs 15 residues. Trimming at V came to 2 bases and at J to 7 bases, leaving 6 bases not matched to a gene. The CDR3 sequence: CASSLMAGGSNEQFF. The CDR3 region has the DNA TGTGCCAGCAGTTTAATGGCGGGAGGGTCAAATGAGCAGTTCTTC.

The rearrangement joins TRBV9 to TRBJ2-5, with D possibly matching TRBD1 (6 bases). The end of the DNA is better explained by TRBJ2-7, so the J call may be wrong. CDR1 and CDR2 (germline): SGDLS, YYNGEE. CDR3 size: 12 residues. CDR3 sequence reads: CASSADSYEQYF. CDR3 DNA: TGTGCCAGCAGCGCGGACAGCTACGAGCAGTACTTC.

This clone was picked up a small number of times. This rearrangement joins TRBV29-1 to TRBJ2-2; 7 nucleotides agree with TRBD2. Per germline, CDR1 SQVTM and CDR2 ANQGSEA. The CDR3 loop spans 12 amino acids. The CDR3 loop reads CRGSGGTGELFF. Here the CDR3 DNA reads TGCCGCGGGTCGGGGGGCACCGGGGAGCTGTTTTTT.

The chain employs TRBV7-2 and TRBJ1-2; 8 bases align to TRBD1. This CDR3 has 14 residues. Looked up from germline, CDR1 is SGHTA and CDR2 is FQGNSA. Losses at the gene ends were 7 bases for V and 4 bases for J; bases not matched to a gene: 8. CDR3 in DNA: TGTGCCAGCAACGAAGGACAGGGAGGCTATGGCTACACCTTC. This sequence encodes CASNEGQGGYGYTF.

With regard to this clone: One end of the junction fails to match germline, which may point to a read error. The V and J genes are TRBV10-3 and TRBJ2-5; tentatively, D is TRBD2 (7 bases). CDR1 is ENHRY, CDR2 SYGVKD, per germline. The CDR3 covers 16 residues. CDR3 sequence reads: CASSYSRGGQWETQYF. Here the CDR3 DNA reads TGTGCCAGCAGTTACTCGAGGGGGGGCCAATGGGAGACCCAGTACTTC.

This clone appeared a few times. V usage is TRBV14 and J usage is TRBJ2-3, with D perhaps matching TRBD1 (5 bases). V lost 0 bases, J lost 2 bases, and 15 bases lay in between. CDR1 and CDR2 from the germline V gene are SGHDN and FVKESK. The CDR3 extends over 17 amino acids. CDR3 DNA sequence: TGTGCCAGCAGCCAAGATTTTTCCGACAGTTTCACAGATACGCAGTATTTT. It translates to CASSQDFSDSFTDTQYF.

V and J are TRBV6-6 and TRBJ1-4; 7 nucleotides line up with TRBD1. The CDR3 extends over 14 amino acids. Trimming at V came to 2 bases and at J to 9 bases, leaving 6 bases not matched to a gene. The germline V gene encodes CDR1 MNHNY and CDR2 SVGAGI (reference sequence). CDR3 loop: CASSYIGTAQKLFF. DNA for the CDR3: TGTGCCAGCAGTTACATCGGGACAGCCCAAAAACTGTTTTTT.

V usage is TRBV6-1 and J usage is TRBJ1-4, with a weak D call TRBD1 (5 bases). The CDR3 consists of 12 residues. The germline CDR1 and CDR2 sequences are MNHNS and SASEGT. With 8 bases removed from V and 7 bases from J, the gap between germline ends came to 11 bases. The chain's CDR3 is CASWYGGEKLFF. In DNA, the CDR3 is TGTGCCAGCTGGTATGGGGGTGAAAAACTGTTTTTT.